The present T cell receptor (beta chain) was sequenced within a study of CD8+ T cells in alopecia areata. cDNA reverse transcribed from extracted RNA served as the sequencing template. Measured with immunoSEQ multiplex PCR; TCRdb has only the in-frame clones, and not every one. Of about 110,000 clones listed, 45% to 70% were seen once; the top ten hold around 20%. Study-level results: Scalp specimens additionally yield sequences from normal skin's resident alphabeta T cells.

In the case of this clone: Its cognate antigen is unknown.

The clonotype comes from a human donor in good health. Sequencing was done on a sample of CD8+ T cells sorted from blood.

CDR3 protein: CASSLDQPTYEQYF. CDR3 in DNA: TGTGCCAGCAGCCTAGATCAGCCTACCTACGAGCAGTACTTC. The V call is TRBV7-9, the J call TRBJ2-7; unclear D gene. V lost 5 bases and J lost 2, with 13 bases in between. Germline V lookup: CDR1 SEHNR, CDR2 FQNEAQ (reference sequence). The length of the CDR3 is 14 residues.